A single sample is the source of the 9 T cell receptor beta chains below, sequenced in a study of early T cells in non-severe SARS-CoV-2 infection. TCRdb itself ran the 5' RACE reads through MiXCR, one entry per CDR3 protein. The sample has about 59,000 distinct CDR3 sequences, roughly 13% seen once; the top ten hold about 3.1%. Specimen: whole blood. The origin of the receptors is an adult who was a healthcare worker with PCR-confirmed SARS-CoV-2 infection or an uninfected control (not recorded which).

This clonotype was counted ten times or more. J is TRBJ1-3 and V is TRBV27; the D gene is possibly TRBD1 (5 bases). CDR1 is MNHEY and CDR2 is SMNVEV in the germline V gene (reference sequence). The CDR3 length is 16 residues. The germline V and J ends were trimmed by 0 bases and 0 bases, with 9 bases remaining between them. Here the CDR3 reads CASSLSGQDSGNTIYF. The CDR3 nucleotides read TGTGCCAGCAGTTTATCCGGACAAGACTCTGGAAACACCATATATTTT.

This clonotype was counted many times. The rearrangement joins TRBV15 to TRBJ2-4; 7 nucleotides line up with TRBD2. V shed 9 bases, J shed 6 bases, and the junction held 17 bases outside the gene matches. The CDR3 runs 16 residues. Germline CDR1 LNHNV, CDR2 YYDKDF (reference sequence). The CDR3 nucleotides are TGTGCCACTAGAGAAGAGCGGGGTCAGTTAAGAAACATTCAGTACTTC. Amino acid sequence: CATREERGQLRNIQYF.

This clonotype was counted only a few times. The chain uses TRBV9 and TRBJ2-5; D is uncertain. V dropped 0 bases and J dropped 3 bases, with 6 bases sitting between them. The CDR3 contains 13 residues. From germline, CDR1 is SGDLS and CDR2 YYNGEE. The CDR3 loop reads CASSVAAEETQYF. As DNA, the CDR3 is TGTGCCAGCAGCGTAGCGGCTGAAGAGACCCAGTACTTC.

J is TRBJ2-1 and V is TRBV7-9, with D possibly being TRBD1 or TRBD2 (5 bases each). CDR1 is SEHNR and CDR2 is FQNEAQ in the germline V gene (reference sequence). The length of the CDR3 is 16 residues. Trimming shortened V by 0 bases and J by 5 bases, and 14 bases separated the two germline ends. The CDR3 region has the DNA TGTGCCAGCAGCTTAGCCCCACTCGGGACGGACAATGAGCAGTTCTTC. It specifies CASSLAPLGTDNEQFF.

This rearrangement joins TRBV29-1 to TRBJ2-5, with a tentative D call TRBD1 (6 bases). This CDR3 is 12 amino acids long. V was clipped by 7 bases and J by 4 bases, with 13 bases between them. Germline assignment: CDR1 SQVTM and CDR2 ANQGSEA. CDR3 in amino acids: CSAGQFGETQYF. CDR3 nucleotide sequence: TGCAGCGCGGGACAATTTGGAGAGACCCAGTACTTC.

In this sample, this clonotype turned up many times. The chain couples TRBV12-3 or TRBV12-4 to TRBJ2-7; TRBD1 might be the D (5 bases). Deletions cut 3 bases from V and 5 bases from J, with 17 bases between. The CDR3 spans 15 residues. CDR3 in amino acids: CASSLFAGMTDEQYF. CDR3 DNA sequence: TGTGCCAGCAGTTTGTTTGCAGGGATGACCGACGAGCAGTACTTC.

The table lists this clonotype with many counts. This chain joins TRBV5-6 and TRBJ1-1; D gene unclear. The V gene's germline CDR1 is SGHDT and CDR2 YYEEEE. The CDR3 runs to 12 residues. Trimming removed 4 bases from V and 8 bases from J, with 12 bases in between. CDR3 nucleotide sequence: TGTGCCAGCAGCGGACCGATAGTAGAAGCTTTCTTT. Translated, it gives CASSGPIVEAFF.

This clonotype was counted between two and nine times. The genes are TRBV7-6 and TRBJ2-7, with 9 bases that match TRBD2. The length of the CDR3 is 14 residues. The germline V gene has CDR1 SGHVS and CDR2 FNYEAQ. With V trimmed by 3 bases and J by 11 bases, 11 bases remained unmatched. As DNA, the CDR3 is TGTGCCAGCAGCTTGAACCCGGGACTAGCAGAGGAGTACTTC. It specifies CASSLNPGLAEEYF.

In this sample, this clonotype turned up many times. The CDR3 here is CAWGMRGGEQYF. Here the CDR3 DNA reads TGTGCCTGGGGTATGAGGGGAGGAGAGCAGTACTTC. The chain has TRBV30 and TRBJ2-7; D perhaps matches TRBD2 (6 bases). V lost 5 bases, J lost 7 bases, and 15 bases lay in between. CDR1 is GTSNPN and CDR2 is SVGIG in the germline V gene (reference sequence). The CDR3 has 12 amino acids.